This T cell receptor (beta chain) is drawn from a study of Graves' ophthalmopathy and Graves' hyperthyroidism. The CDR3 extends over 13 amino acids. Per the germline V gene, CDR1 is LNHDA and CDR2 is SQIVND (reference sequence). V shed 3 bases and J shed 0 bases, with 5 bases lying between them. Amplification targeted the TCR beta CDR3 regions, with RNA transcripts as the source material. The workflow started with a first-round RT-PCR run with HTBI primers and then moved on to a second-round multiplex PCR. TCRdb recomputed calls from the multiplex PCR reads with MiXCR, one row per CDR3 protein. The sample lists about 620,000 distinct CDR3 sequences, about a fifth occurring once. Stable hyperthyroidism meant no progression to ophthalmopathy within 18 months of follow-up.

This TCR derives from a woman aged 18 to 35 with stable Graves' hyperthyroidism. Some clones in this sample may be carry-over from other donors' samples. The sequenced sample was peripheral blood. This chain links TRBV19 with TRBJ1-1, with D unresolved. The CDR3 spells CASSIIVNTEAFF. The DNA for the CDR3 is TGTGCCAGTAGTATTATCGTGAACACTGAAGCTTTCTTT.